This note documents a single T cell receptor beta chain sequence. The antigen is not known. The data belong to a study of cytomegalovirus exposure and HLA in healthy donors. Study findings and constraints: According to a later analysis, most TCR beta chains associated with CMV appeared HLA-restricted. A later analysis found common viral pathogens apparently linked to several of the most significant clusters.

Primers for the PCR totalled 60 Vbeta and 13 Jbeta. Libraries were prepared by immunoSEQ multiplex PCR; TCRdb keeps only in-frame clonotypes and omits some of them. Its table records roughly 220,000 clones. The specimen sequenced was PBMCs. This TCR was sampled from a girl aged 2 to 10 in good health and CMV-seropositive.

The CDR3 DNA follows: TGCGCCAGCAGCGTACAGGAGAACTATGGCTACACCTTC. This translates into CASSVQENYGYTF. The chain recombines TRBV5-1 with TRBJ1-2; tentatively, D is TRBD1 (5 bases). The CDR3 runs to 13 residues. V was trimmed by 4 bases and J by 2 bases, leaving 9 bases between them. Germline CDR1 is SGHRS and CDR2 is YFSETQ.